This is a list of T cell receptor beta chains from one sample in a study of regulatory T cells in long-lasting Graves disease. TCRdb re-analysed the multiplex PCR reads in MiXCR, keeping a single row per CDR3 protein. Of over 200,000 distinct CDR3 sequences in the sample, 15% to 20% were seen once. These data are also associated with another study on T cells in Graves' hyperthyroidism and ophthalmopathy.

The sequences come from peripheral blood mononuclear cells (PBMCs), collected at new diagnosis, from a patient treated with antithyroid drugs. The receptors were gathered from a woman in her 30s with Graves disease. Both conserved end residues are part of each CDR3. The order of the fields is D gene, J gene, clone size, V gene, CDR3 protein, CDR3 DNA. D genes are given only for firm matches. A row's size may be missing; if present it is once, few, many or a size class.

d_gene: NA; j_gene: TRBJ2-2; abundance: NA; v_gene: TRBV29-1; CDR3aa: CSVGKAGAGELFF; CDR3nt: TGCAGCGTTGGGAAGGCCGGGGCCGGGGAGCTGTTTTTT
d_gene: NA; j_gene: TRBJ1-6; abundance: many; v_gene: TRBV11-2; CDR3aa: CASSLSQTAPLHF; CDR3nt: TGTGCCAGCAGCTTAAGCCAGACGGCACCCCTCCACTTT
d_gene: NA; j_gene: TRBJ2-7; abundance: many; v_gene: TRBV4-1; CDR3aa: CASSPAVVDEQYF; CDR3nt: TGCGCCAGCAGCCCAGCGGTAGTCGACGAGCAGTACTTC
d_gene: TRBD1; j_gene: TRBJ2-1; abundance: many; v_gene: TRBV20-1; CDR3aa: CSARWAGGGNEQFF; CDR3nt: TGCAGTGCTAGGTGGGCAGGGGGCGGGAATGAGCAGTTCTTC
d_gene: TRBD2; j_gene: TRBJ2-7; abundance: many; v_gene: TRBV28; CDR3aa: CASSPRTSGAGQYF; CDR3nt: TGTGCCAGCAGTCCCAGGACTAGCGGGGCGGGGCAGTACTTC
d_gene: NA; j_gene: TRBJ1-1; abundance: many; v_gene: TRBV6-1; CDR3aa: CASSQDGGTYTEAFF; CDR3nt: TGTGCCAGCAGCCAGGACGGGGGGACATACACTGAAGCTTTCTTT
d_gene: NA; j_gene: TRBJ1-1; abundance: NA; v_gene: TRBV2; CDR3aa: CASDPGVRTEAFF; CDR3nt: TGTGCCAGCGACCCTGGGGTGAGAACTGAAGCTTTCTTT
d_gene: TRBD1; j_gene: TRBJ2-7; abundance: many; v_gene: TRBV11-2; CDR3aa: CASSSWTGAYEQYF; CDR3nt: TGTGCCAGCAGCTCTTGGACAGGGGCGTACGAGCAGTACTTC
d_gene: NA; j_gene: TRBJ2-2; abundance: many; v_gene: TRBV6-5; CDR3aa: CASSYSLPGELFF; CDR3nt: TGTGCCAGCAGTTACTCCCTTCCCGGGGAGCTGTTTTTT
d_gene: TRBD1; j_gene: TRBJ1-1; abundance: once; v_gene: TRBV5-4; CDR3aa: CASSLVGAGGNTEAFF; CDR3nt: TGTGCCAGCAGCTTAGTAGGGGCAGGGGGGAACACTGAAGCTTTCTTT
d_gene: NA; j_gene: TRBJ1-1; abundance: few; v_gene: TRBV7-9; CDR3aa: CASSLDWGGANTKAFF; CDR3nt: TGTGCCAGCAGCTTAGATTGGGGGGGAGCCAACACTAAAGCTTTCTTT
d_gene: NA; j_gene: TRBJ2-2; abundance: many; v_gene: TRBV20-1; CDR3aa: CSARAIGTNTGELFF; CDR3nt: TGCAGTGCTAGGGCAATTGGCACCAACACCGGGGAGCTGTTTTTT
d_gene: TRBD2; j_gene: TRBJ2-2; abundance: NA; v_gene: TRBV2; CDR3aa: CASTSRLAGGDTGELFF; CDR3nt: TGTGCCAGCACCTCGAGACTAGCGGGGGGAGACACCGGGGAGCTGTTTTTT
d_gene: NA; j_gene: TRBJ2-7; abundance: many; v_gene: TRBV3-1; CDR3aa: CASSLLYYEQYF; CDR3nt: TGTGCCAGCAGCCTTCTCTATTACGAGCAGTACTTC
d_gene: NA; j_gene: TRBJ2-7; abundance: many; v_gene: TRBV6-1; CDR3aa: CASSPTEGGTYEQYF; CDR3nt: TGTGCCAGCAGTCCCACGGAGGGGGGAACCTACGAGCAGTACTTC
d_gene: TRBD1; j_gene: TRBJ1-2; abundance: NA; v_gene: TRBV10-3; CDR3aa: CAISGGQGVEVDGYTF; CDR3nt: TGTGCCATCAGTGGTGGGCAGGGGGTTGAGGTAGATGGCTACACCTTC
d_gene: NA; j_gene: TRBJ2-1; abundance: many; v_gene: TRBV5-1; CDR3aa: CASSPLGGAYNEQFF; CDR3nt: TGCGCCAGCTCCCCTCTCGGGGGAGCCTACAATGAGCAGTTCTTC
d_gene: TRBD2; j_gene: TRBJ2-1; abundance: many; v_gene: TRBV4-1; CDR3aa: CASSRAPPAGGRSYNEQFF; CDR3nt: TGCGCCAGCAGCCGGGCTCCACCAGCGGGGGGGAGATCCTACAATGAGCAGTTCTTC
d_gene: NA; j_gene: TRBJ1-2; abundance: many; v_gene: TRBV7-9; CDR3aa: CASSLDRHYGYTF; CDR3nt: TGTGCCAGCAGCTTAGACAGGCACTATGGCTACACCTTC
d_gene: TRBD2; j_gene: TRBJ2-1; abundance: NA; v_gene: TRBV4-2; CDR3aa: CASSQDQAGGYYNEQFF; CDR3nt: TGTGCCAGCAGCCAAGATCAAGCGGGGGGATATTACAATGAGCAGTTCTTC
d_gene: TRBD1; j_gene: TRBJ1-2; abundance: NA; v_gene: TRBV4-2; CDR3aa: CASSRGAGQGANGYTF; CDR3nt: TGTGCCAGCAGCCGAGGTGCGGGACAGGGGGCAAATGGCTACACCTTC
d_gene: NA; j_gene: TRBJ1-2; abundance: many; v_gene: TRBV20-1; CDR3aa: CSASEEARGYTF; CDR3nt: TGCAGTGCTAGTGAGGAGGCTCGGGGCTACACCTTC
d_gene: TRBD2; j_gene: TRBJ2-2; abundance: few; v_gene: TRBV20-1; CDR3aa: CSAPTSGGVGGELFF; CDR3nt: TGCAGTGCTCCGACTAGCGGGGGAGTTGGCGGGGAGCTGTTTTTT
d_gene: TRBD1; j_gene: TRBJ1-1; abundance: many; v_gene: TRBV11-2; CDR3aa: CASSFQGGKTEAFF; CDR3nt: TGTGCCAGCAGCTTCCAGGGGGGGAAGACTGAAGCTTTCTTT
d_gene: TRBD1; j_gene: TRBJ1-2; abundance: few; v_gene: TRBV14; CDR3aa: CASSQDGQGAQVYGYTF; CDR3nt: TGTGCCAGCAGCCAAGATGGACAGGGGGCGCAGGTGTATGGCTACACCTTC
d_gene: NA; j_gene: TRBJ2-7; abundance: once; v_gene: TRBV20-1; CDR3aa: CSASTGTSYEQYF; CDR3nt: TGCAGTGCTAGTACCGGGACTTCCTACGAGCAGTACTTC
d_gene: NA; j_gene: TRBJ2-1; abundance: many; v_gene: TRBV7-2; CDR3aa: CASSFPGSYNEQFF; CDR3nt: TGTGCCAGCAGCTTCCCAGGCTCCTACAATGAGCAGTTCTTC
d_gene: NA; j_gene: TRBJ1-5; abundance: few; v_gene: TRBV15; CDR3aa: CATSTGLPNQPQHF; CDR3nt: TGTGCCACCAGCACGGGACTCCCGAATCAGCCCCAGCATTTT
d_gene: TRBD1; j_gene: TRBJ1-5; abundance: NA; v_gene: TRBV6-1; CDR3aa: CASSASGGGSNQPQHF; CDR3nt: TGTGCCAGCAGTGCTTCAGGGGGAGGGAGCAATCAGCCCCAGCATTTT
d_gene: NA; j_gene: TRBJ1-4; abundance: few; v_gene: TRBV5-1; CDR3aa: CASSISGKDEKLFF; CDR3nt: TGCGCCAGCAGCATATCAGGGAAAGATGAAAAACTGTTTTTT
d_gene: TRBD1; j_gene: TRBJ2-1; abundance: many; v_gene: TRBV7-9; CDR3aa: CASSLGQGSYNEQFF; CDR3nt: TGTGCCAGCAGCTTAGGACAGGGCTCCTACAATGAGCAGTTCTTC